Listed below are T cell receptor beta chains from one sample, sequenced in a study of shared clonotypes between healthy human individuals. Profiling relied on immunoSEQ multiplex PCR, and the TCRdb table lists in-frame clones only, not all of them. This table holds 1.5 million to 2.5 million clones, about 95% found once. Sequencing input: naive CD8+ T cells sorted from blood. The receptor set was obtained from a man in his late teens or twenties in good health. The CDR3 runs from the conserved cysteine through the conserved F or W. Fields, in order: clone size, D gene, J gene, V gene, CDR3 protein, CDR3 DNA. A D gene is named only where the DNA matches it firmly. Where a row states a size, it is once, few, many or the class of an expanded clone; other rows omit it.

NA,NA,TRBJ2-1,TRBV9,CASSVEGDFYNEQFF,TGTGCCAGCAGCGTAGAGGGGGACTTCTACAATGAGCAGTTCTTC
NA,NA,TRBJ2-1,TRBV27,CASKPRGEDMSYNEQFF,TGTGCCAGCAAACCCAGAGGGGAAGATATGTCCTACAATGAGCAGTTCTTC
NA,TRBD2,TRBJ2-5,TRBV28,CASSFRSLAGGPEETQYF,TGTGCCAGCAGTTTTAGGAGTCTTGCGGGGGGGCCAGAAGAGACCCAGTACTTC
NA,NA,TRBJ2-7,TRBV7-9,CASSPRGPPDEQYF,TGTGCCAGCAGCCCCAGAGGTCCCCCGGACGAGCAGTACTTC
NA,NA,TRBJ2-3,TRBV7-3,CASRGPSRSDTQYF,TGTGCCAGCAGAGGGCCTAGCCGGTCAGATACGCAGTATTTT
NA,NA,TRBJ2-7,TRBV11-2,CASSFHGYSYEQYF,TGTGCCAGCAGCTTCCACGGATACTCCTACGAGCAGTACTTC
once,TRBD1,TRBJ2-5,TRBV6-5,CASTETGTGQETQYF,TGTGCCAGCACCGAAACGGGGACAGGGCAGGAGACCCAGTACTTC
once,NA,TRBJ2-3,TRBV10-3,CAIRPDSSTDTQYF,TGTGCCATCAGGCCGGACTCATCCACAGATACGCAGTATTTT
once,TRBD1,TRBJ2-1,TRBV4-3,CASSQDRGQYNEQFF,TGCGCCAGCAGCCAAGATCGGGGACAGTACAATGAGCAGTTCTTC
NA,TRBD1,TRBJ2-7,TRBV10-3,CAISETGVTYEQYF,TGTGCCATCAGTGAGACAGGGGTAACCTACGAGCAGTACTTC
NA,TRBD2,TRBJ2-5,TRBV11-2,CASSQGLAGVEETQYF,TGTGCCAGCAGCCAGGGACTAGCGGGAGTGGAGGAGACCCAGTACTTC
NA,TRBD2,TRBJ2-2,TRBV13,CASSFERESPGELFF,TGTGCCAGCAGCTTCGAGCGGGAGTCCCCCGGGGAGCTGTTTTTT
once,NA,TRBJ2-7,TRBV5-6,CASSSSLRVHEQYF,TGTGCCAGCAGTTCCAGTCTCAGGGTCCACGAGCAGTACTTC
NA,NA,TRBJ2-2,TRBV20-1,CSAKNTGELFF,TGCAGTGCTAAGAACACCGGGGAGCTGTTTTTT
NA,TRBD2,TRBJ2-1,TRBV10-3,CATRPLAGDNEQFF,TGTGCCACCCGACCCTTAGCGGGGGACAATGAGCAGTTCTTC
NA,NA,TRBJ2-3,TRBV9,CASSPGLGTDTQYF,TGTGCCAGCAGCCCGGGGCTTGGCACAGATACGCAGTATTTT
NA,NA,TRBJ1-2,TRBV30,CAWSNGYTF,TGTGCCTGGTCTAATGGCTACACCTTC
NA,TRBD2,TRBJ2-7,TRBV2,CASIGASGHEQYF,TGTGCCAGCATTGGGGCTAGCGGGCACGAGCAGTACTTC
NA,NA,TRBJ2-6,TRBV30,CAWSADSSGANVLTF,TGTGCCTGGAGCGCTGACAGCTCTGGGGCCAACGTCCTGACTTTC
NA,TRBD2,TRBJ2-2,TRBV9,CASSVGGGTGELFF,TGTGCCAGCAGCGTGGGCGGGGGTACCGGGGAGCTGTTTTTT
NA,TRBD1,TRBJ1-6,TRBV19,CASTLTGSNSPLHF,TGTGCCAGTACTTTGACAGGGAGCAATTCACCCCTCCACTTT
NA,TRBD1,TRBJ1-2,TRBV18,CASSPMKGAGYGYTF,TGTGCCAGCTCACCAATGAAGGGGGCTGGCTATGGCTACACCTTC
NA,NA,TRBJ2-1,TRBV10-2,CASSVDPTRNEQFF,TGCGCCAGCAGTGTAGATCCGACGAGGAATGAGCAGTTCTTC
few,NA,TRBJ2-7,TRBV7-9,CASSLQGYEQYF,TGTGCCAGCAGCTTACAGGGCTACGAGCAGTACTTC
NA,NA,TRBJ2-2,TRBV13,CASSLVTSNTGELFF,TGTGCCAGCAGCTTGGTGACGTCTAACACCGGGGAGCTGTTTTTT
NA,NA,TRBJ1-2,TRBV13,CASSPGGGSQDYGYTF,TGTGCCAGCAGCCCTGGGGGCGGCAGTCAAGACTATGGCTACACCTTC
NA,NA,TRBJ2-2,TRBV2,CASSSLSPGELFF,TGTGCCAGCAGTTCTCTAAGTCCCGGGGAGCTGTTTTTT
NA,TRBD2,TRBJ2-1,TRBV11-2,CASSFTSEAYNEQFF,TGTGCCAGCAGCTTTACTAGCGAGGCCTACAATGAGCAGTTCTTC
NA,NA,TRBJ2-1,TRBV11-3,CASSLAGTIPYNEQFF,TGTGCCAGCAGCTTAGCCGGGACCATCCCCTACAATGAGCAGTTCTTC
NA,NA,TRBJ1-1,TRBV5-3,CARKSSRGGAWSEAFF,TGTGCCAGAAAGTCTTCCCGTGGGGGCGCTTGGTCTGAAGCTTTCTTT
few,NA,TRBJ1-6,TRBV27,CASTPGIPSPLHF,TGTGCCAGCACGCCGGGTATTCCATCACCCCTCCACTTT
NA,NA,TRBJ2-2,TRBV4-3,CASSQHGDTGELFF,TGCGCCAGCAGCCAACATGGGGACACCGGGGAGCTGTTTTTT
NA,NA,TRBJ2-3,TRBV2,CASSSFGLF,TGTGCCAGCAGTTCCTTTGGCCTTTTT
NA,TRBD1,TRBJ1-4,TRBV27,CASSLYRGEKLFF,TGTGCCAGCAGTTTATACAGGGGCGAAAAACTGTTTTTT
NA,NA,TRBJ2-7,TRBV11-3,CASSPRDRSSYEQYF,TGTGCCAGCAGCCCCCGGGACCGTAGTTCCTACGAGCAGTACTTC
NA,NA,TRBJ2-7,TRBV6-1,CASLYRQTYEQYF,TGTGCCAGCTTATACCGACAGACCTACGAGCAGTACTTC
NA,TRBD2,TRBJ2-7,TRBV6-4,CASREEREGLYEQYF,TGTGCCAGCAGGGAAGAGCGGGAGGGCCTCTACGAGCAGTACTTC
NA,NA,TRBJ1-4,TRBV7-9,CASSLTSSTNEKLFF,TGTGCCAGCAGCCTGACATCCTCAACTAATGAAAAACTGTTTTTT
NA,NA,TRBJ1-2,TRBV9,CASSFGTYVDYGYTF,TGTGCCAGCAGCTTCGGGACCTACGTCGACTATGGCTACACCTTC
NA,TRBD2,TRBJ2-3,TRBV6-5,CASSLSGGSDTQYF,TGTGCCAGCAGCCTTAGCGGGGGATCAGATACGCAGTATTTT
NA,NA,TRBJ2-6,TRBV9,CASSGTGTKGYPGANVLTF,TGTGCCAGCAGCGGAACTGGGACAAAGGGATACCCCGGGGCCAACGTCCTGACTTTC
NA,TRBD1,TRBJ1-1,TRBV13,CASSPDKTGMVTEAFF,TGTGCCAGCAGCCCTGACAAGACAGGGATGGTCACTGAAGCTTTCTTT
NA,TRBD2,TRBJ2-7,TRBV7-8,CASSFLSGSSYEQYF,TGTGCCAGCAGCTTCCTTAGCGGGAGCTCCTACGAGCAGTACTTC
NA,TRBD1,TRBJ2-7,TRBV9,CASSVEGTDPYEQYF,TGTGCCAGCAGCGTAGAGGGGACAGATCCCTACGAGCAGTACTTC
NA,NA,TRBJ1-2,TRBV19,CASGVGTSVYGYTF,TGTGCCAGTGGTGTTGGGACATCTGTTTACGGCTACACCTTC
few,NA,TRBJ2-4,TRBV2,CASISDGENIQYF,TGTGCCAGCATCTCGGACGGAGAAAACATTCAGTACTTC
NA,TRBD1,TRBJ2-7,TRBV14,CASSPGTGYHEQYF,TGTGCCAGCAGTCCCGGGACAGGGTACCACGAGCAGTACTTC
NA,NA,TRBJ2-2,TRBV27,CASSLFGGPMGGELFF,TGTGCCAGCAGTTTATTTGGGGGGCCTATGGGCGGGGAGCTGTTTTTT
NA,TRBD2,TRBJ2-4,TRBV7-9,CASTPPDREGQKYF,TGTGCCAGCACCCCGCCGGATCGGGAGGGCCAAAAGTACTTC
NA,NA,TRBJ2-2,TRBV7-2,CASSLPGRDTGELFF,TGTGCCAGCAGCTTACCCGGGAGAGACACCGGGGAGCTGTTTTTT
once,NA,TRBJ2-2,TRBV29-1,CSVEGPQGHTGELFF,TGCAGCGTTGAAGGTCCGCAGGGACACACCGGGGAGCTGTTTTTT
NA,NA,TRBJ2-7,TRBV28,CASSLWDSTYEQYF,TGTGCCAGCAGTTTATGGGACTCGACCTACGAGCAGTACTTC
NA,TRBD2,TRBJ2-5,TRBV6-1,CASSRAGVKETQYF,TGTGCCAGCAGTCGAGCGGGGGTTAAAGAGACCCAGTACTTC
NA,NA,TRBJ1-1,TRBV28,CASSLPGTDTEAFF,TGTGCCAGCAGTCTGCCAGGGACGGACACTGAAGCTTTCTTT
NA,NA,TRBJ1-2,TRBV27,CASSYTGTLRGYTF,TGTGCCAGCAGTTATACCGGGACACTGAGGGGCTACACCTTC
NA,NA,TRBJ2-1,TRBV5-6,CASSFYGNEQFF,TGTGCCAGCAGCTTTTATGGAAATGAGCAGTTCTTC
NA,NA,TRBJ2-1,TRBV29-1,CSAEGGDPYNEQFF,TGCAGCGCCGAGGGGGGGGACCCCTACAATGAGCAGTTCTTC
NA,TRBD1,TRBJ1-6,TRBV2,CASSDSQGANSPLHF,TGTGCCAGCAGTGACAGCCAGGGGGCTAATTCACCCCTCCACTTT
once,NA,TRBJ2-3,TRBV4-1,CASSSGPRGTDTQYF,TGCGCCAGCAGCAGCGGGCCTAGGGGCACAGATACGCAGTATTTT